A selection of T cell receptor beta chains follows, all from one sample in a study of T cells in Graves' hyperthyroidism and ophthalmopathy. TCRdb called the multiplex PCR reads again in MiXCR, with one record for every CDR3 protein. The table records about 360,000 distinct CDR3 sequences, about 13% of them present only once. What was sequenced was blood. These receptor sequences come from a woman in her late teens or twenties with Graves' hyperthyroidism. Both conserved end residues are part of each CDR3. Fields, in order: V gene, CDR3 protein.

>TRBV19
CASLKQGAGTDTQYF
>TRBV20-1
CSARARYGYTF
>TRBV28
CASSLTTGPNEKLFF
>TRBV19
CATRRDSNEKLFF
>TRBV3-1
CASRKTGQETQYF
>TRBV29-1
CSVEGQGAGTEAFF
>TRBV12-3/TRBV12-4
CASSPLLAGGPTGELFF
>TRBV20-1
CSADVIADTASVEQYF
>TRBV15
CATSRDWKGEMNQETQYF
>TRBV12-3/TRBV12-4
CASSLALSSSGLFF
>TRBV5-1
CASSQIETGTDTQYF
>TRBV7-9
CASSYRYTDTQYF
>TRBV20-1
CSARDGTGGDQPQHF
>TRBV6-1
CASETARMNTEAFF
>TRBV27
CASSFIAGTGVNEQYF
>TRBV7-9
CASSSGSDTEAFF
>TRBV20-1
CSAMDPSSRVEGYTF
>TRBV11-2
CASSAGQEQYF
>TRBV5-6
CASSPQGGFGGYTF
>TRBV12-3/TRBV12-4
CASSLTGGTGETQYF
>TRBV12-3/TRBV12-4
CASSPGRGISYEQYF
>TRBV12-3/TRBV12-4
CASRYTGRQGLNTEAFF
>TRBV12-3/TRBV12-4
CASSPRAGDRGLLFSGNTIYF